These 3 T cell receptor beta chains originate from one sample sequenced in a study of CXCR3-negative and CXCR3-positive naive CD8 T cells. Points from the study as a whole: TRB CDR3s were more hydrophobic in CXCR3-positive than in CXCR3-negative naive cells.

TRB cDNA libraries were made by UMI-labeled 5' RACE. TCRdb re-called the 5' RACE reads; one entry per CDR3 protein, DNA not given. The sample's table shows tens of thousands of distinct CDR3 sequences. No antigen has been identified for these receptors. Sequenced material: naive CXCR3+ CD8+ T cells from blood. Documented subset: CD45RO-CCR7+CD27+CD95- naive CD8+ T cells expressing CXCR3 (TNR3+). These receptors were taken from a human donor in good health. Some clones in this sample may be carry-over from other donors' samples.

The chain employs TRBV28 and TRBJ2-7; absent DNA, TCRdb's TRBD1 call cannot be checked. The CDR3 extends over 14 amino acids. From germline, CDR1 is MDHEN and CDR2 SYDVKM. CDR3 region: CASSSRQLTYEQYF.

V gene TRBV20-1 combines with J gene TRBJ2-1; the TCRdb call, TRBD2, lacks DNA for checking. This CDR3 is 16 amino acids long. The V gene's germline CDR1 is DFQATT and CDR2 SNEGSKA (reference sequence). CDR3 in amino acids: CSARDLAGYERDEQFF.

The chain employs TRBV20-1 and TRBJ2-5; TCRdb gives TRBD1 as the D gene, but with no DNA this cannot be confirmed. Germline-derived CDR1 and CDR2 are DFQATT and SNEGSKA (reference sequence). The CDR3 length is 14 residues. The CDR3 sequence is CSARETGGRETQYF.